Here is one T cell receptor beta chain with its context. Antigen specificity is unknown. These data belong to a study of T cell responses to AZD1222 COVID-19 vaccine. Study in general: Second doses were pooled across both intervals (about 4 or about 12 weeks).

TCRdb keeps only in-frame clones here, not all; method: immunoSEQ multiplex PCR. Here the sample spans about 110,000 clones, about four fifths being singletons. Findings of the study overall: Per reports, nearly half of all spike-specific TCRs target regions that are unmutated in variants.

Sequencing used peripheral blood, obtained on day 0 of AZD1222 vaccination. The sequence was obtained from an adult in good health.

For the CDR3, the DNA is TGTGCCTGGAGTAGGCAGGGATATGGCTACACCTTC. Translation: CAWSRQGYGYTF. V usage is TRBV30 and J usage is TRBJ1-2, with a tentative D call TRBD1 (5 bases). V lost 2 bases and J 5 bases, leaving 9 bases between the germline ends. Germline V gene lookup returns CDR1 GTSNPN and CDR2 SVGIG (reference sequence). CDR3 size: 12 residues.